This TCR beta chain was sequenced in a study of blood T cell repertoires in COVID-19. This clone was seen only once. The table came from immunoSEQ multiplex PCR; TCRdb's copy has only in-frame clones and leaves some out. This table has some 270,000 clones, about nine tenths appearing once. What the recovered Cohort 3 donors had was two negative PCRs, clearance, or symptom resolution. The junction had 4 bases not matched to a gene; V was cut back by 6 bases and J by 0 bases. The CDR3 has 15 amino acids. Germline V CDR1 and CDR2: SGHTA, FQGNSA. The specimen was PBMCs or T cells enriched from blood (not recorded which). The chain has TRBV7-2 and TRBJ2-2, with 7 positions matching TRBD2. The sequence came from a woman between 40 and 50 years old who had recovered from COVID-19. CDR3 region: CASRLSGANTGELFF. Written as DNA, the CDR3 is TGTGCCAGCAGGCTGAGCGGGGCGAACACCGGGGAGCTGTTTTTT. Together with reference TRBV7-2 and TRBJ2-2, the CDR3 gives the full variable domain: GAGVSQSPSNKVTEKGKDVELRCDPISGHTALYWYRQSLGQGLEFLIYFQGNSAPDKSGLPSDRFSAERTGGSVSTLTIQRTQQEDSAVYLCASRLSGANTGELFFGEGSRLTVL.